These 25 T cell receptor beta chains share one sample of origin, sequenced in a study of neurological immune-mediated disorders. One entry per CDR3 protein results from TCRdb running MiXCR on the 5' RACE reads. Found here are some 86,000 distinct CDR3 sequences, 2.5% to 3% of them singletons; the top ten hold around 1.1%. Sequencing input: PBMCs. These receptors were collected from a woman in her thirties with multiple sclerosis.

This clonotype was seen at least ten times. The gene calls are TRBV10-3 and TRBJ2-7; the match to TRBD2 covers 12 bases. This CDR3 comprises 18 residues. Germline lookup yields CDR1 ENHRY and CDR2 SYGVKD. Trimming at V came to 6 bases and at J to 0 bases, leaving 12 bases not matched to a gene. The CDR3 coding sequence is TGTGCCATCAGCGATCCGGGACTAGCGGGCAAGAGCTCCTACGAGCAGTACTTC. It specifies CAISDPGLAGKSSYEQYF.

This clonotype was detected ten times or more. The rearrangement uses TRBV7-9 and TRBJ2-1; D unclear. The V end was cut by 5 bases, the J end by 4 bases, with 9 bases between. Per germline, CDR1 SEHNR and CDR2 FQNEAQ (reference sequence). CDR3 length: 13 amino acids. CDR3 residues: CASSPSYYNEQFF. CDR3 DNA sequence: TGTGCCAGCAGCCCCAGCTATTACAATGAGCAGTTCTTC.

This clonotype was detected many times. The V gene is TRBV25-1, the J gene TRBJ2-1; D is unresolved. CDR1 MGHDK and CDR2 SYGVNS come from the germline V gene. V gave up 3 bases and J gave up 9 bases, with 9 bases separating them. This CDR3 region has 12 residues. The DNA of the CDR3 is TGTGCCAGCAGTGAGCTAGGGATTGAGCAGTTCTTC. Encoded protein: CASSELGIEQFF. The complete variable domain, with remaining parts taken from reference TRBV25-1 and TRBJ2-1, reads EADIYQTPRYLVIGTGKKITLECSQTMGHDKMYWYQQDPGMELHLIHYSYGVNSTEKGDLSSESTVSRIRTEHFPLTLESARPSHTSQYLCASSELGIEQFFGPGTRLTVL.

The table lists this clonotype with many counts. The chain combines TRBV7-9 with TRBJ2-7; D call uncertain. Germline CDR1 and CDR2: SEHNR and FQNEAQ (reference sequence). Between the trimmed V and J ends, which lost 5 bases and 4 bases, there was a span of 12 bases. This CDR3 comprises 13 residues. CDR3 coding DNA: TGTGCCAGCAGCCCTCAGGACGGGTACGAGCAGTACTTC. It is translated as CASSPQDGYEQYF. Full variable domain (outside the CDR3, taken from reference TRBV7-9 and TRBJ2-7): DTGVSQNPRHKITKRGQNVTFRCDPISEHNRLYWYRQTLGQGPEFLTYFQNEAQLEKSRLLSDRFSAERPKGSFSTLEIQRTEQGDSAMYLCASSPQDGYEQYFGPGTRLTVT.

This clonotype was seen at least ten times. The chain uses TRBV2 and TRBJ2-1; D is perhaps TRBD2 (6 bases). V lost 8 bases, J lost 5 bases, and 16 bases lay in between. The CDR3 contains 14 residues. In germline, CDR1 is SNHLY, CDR2 FYNNEI. The DNA of the CDR3 is TGTGCCAGCGTAGGAGGGAGTGCCGACAATGAGCAGTTCTTC. It codes for CASVGGSADNEQFF. Using reference TRBV2 and TRBJ2-1 for the parts outside the CDR3, the full variable domain is EPEVTQTPSHQVTQMGQEVILRCVPISNHLYFYWYRQILGQKVEFLVSFYNNEISEKSEIFDDQFSVERPDGSNFTLKIRSTKLEDSAMYFCASVGGSADNEQFFGPGTRLTVL.

This clonotype was detected many times. V gene TRBV7-9 combines with J gene TRBJ2-7, with D possibly called TRBD1 or TRBD2 (7 bases each). This CDR3 is 15 amino acids long. CDR1 is SEHNR, CDR2 FQNEAQ, per germline (reference sequence). The ends were cut back, 5 bases at V and 0 bases at J, with 14 bases in the middle. The chain's CDR3 is CASSGEGQSSYEQYF. CDR3 DNA: TGTGCCAGCAGCGGGGAGGGACAGTCCTCCTACGAGCAGTACTTC.

This clonotype was seen more than once but under ten times. The chain recombines TRBV19 with TRBJ2-1; D assignment may be TRBD1 or TRBD2 (5 bases each). From germline, CDR1 is LNHDA and CDR2 SQIVND (reference sequence). Trimming removed 4 bases from V and 5 bases from J, with 9 bases in between. The CDR3 totals 13 residues. CDR3 sequence (DNA): TGTGCCAGTAGTAATTGGGGGAACAATGAGCAGTTCTTC. Encoded protein: CASSNWGNNEQFF.

This clonotype came up many times. V usage is TRBV4-3 and J usage is TRBJ2-1; 12 bases map to TRBD2. Germline V lookup: CDR1 LGHNA, CDR2 YSLEER. With 0 bases clipped from V and 6 bases from J, the junction kept 3 bases outside the gene matches. The CDR3 contains 16 residues. For the CDR3, the DNA is TGCGCCAGCAGCCAAGAGCTAGCGGGAGGGCCCAATGAGCAGTTCTTC. Translation: CASSQELAGGPNEQFF.

This clonotype was seen at least ten times. This chain uses TRBV10-3 with TRBJ2-5, with 10 bases identical to TRBD2. Germline V CDR1 and CDR2: ENHRY, SYGVKD. This CDR3 has 14 amino acids. After removal of 6 bases from V and 3 bases from J, the junction contained 4 bases not matched to a gene. The DNA for the CDR3 is TGTGCCATCAGCGTCGGACTAGCGGAAGAGACCCAGTACTTC. Translation gives CAISVGLAEETQYF.

This clonotype was counted many times. This sequence joins TRBV24-1 and TRBJ2-7; D unresolved. This CDR3 has 13 amino acids. V was shortened by 9 bases and J by 1 base, with 12 bases between the two germline ends. The V gene's germline CDR1 is KGHDR and CDR2 SFDVKD. DNA of the CDR3: TGTGCCACCGCGGACGGCCGATCCTACGAGCAGTACTTC. Amino acids: CATADGRSYEQYF.

This clonotype was counted ten times or more. V usage is TRBV6-2 or TRBV6-3 and J usage is TRBJ2-3; the D gene is possibly TRBD2 (5 bases). This CDR3 spans 15 amino acids. V gave up 2 bases and J gave up 2 bases, with 11 bases separating them. Germline V gene lookup returns CDR1 MNHEY and CDR2 SVGEGT. The CDR3 coding sequence is TGTGCCAGCAGTTACAAAGCGGAGATCACAGATACGCAGTATTTT. Its translation is CASSYKAEITDTQYF.

Many counts were recorded for this clonotype. The chain carries TRBV5-6 and TRBJ1-5, with D possibly being TRBD1 (6 bases). The germline gives CDR1 SGHDT, CDR2 YYEEEE. V gave up 2 bases and J gave up 4 bases, with 13 bases separating them. The CDR3 length is 15 residues. The CDR3 sequence is CASSFRGARNQPQHF. The CDR3, as DNA: TGTGCCAGCAGCTTTCGGGGGGCGCGTAATCAGCCCCAGCATTTT.

This clonotype occurred many times. This chain joins TRBV4-3 and TRBJ2-3, with D possibly being TRBD1 or TRBD2 (5 bases each). CDR3 size: 16 residues. CDR1 and CDR2 from the germline V gene are LGHNA and YSLEER. V gave up 2 bases and J gave up 1 base, with 13 bases separating them. The CDR3 DNA sequence: TGCGCCAGCAGCCAATTCCTCCGGGACCGCACAGATACGCAGTATTTT. This codes for CASSQFLRDRTDTQYF.

This clonotype showed up many times. The rearrangement uses TRBV20-1 and TRBJ1-6; TRBD1 agrees at 7 bases. Germline V CDR1 and CDR2: DFQATT, SNEGSKA (reference sequence). This CDR3 has 14 residues. V was clipped by 3 bases and J by 9 bases; unmatched bases: 8. CDR3 sequence: CSARETGSSSPLHF. The DNA of the CDR3 is TGCAGTGCTAGGGAGACAGGGTCCAGTTCACCCCTCCACTTT.

This clonotype occurred many times. The V gene is TRBV27, the J gene TRBJ1-1, with D perhaps matching TRBD1 (5 bases). Trimming stripped 7 bases from V and 1 base from J, with 13 bases between. The CDR3 consists of 14 residues. CDR1 MNHEY and CDR2 SMNVEV come from the germline V gene (reference sequence). The CDR3, as DNA: TGTGCCAGCATCCCCGCTGGGGGGAACACTGAAGCTTTCTTT. It translates to CASIPAGGNTEAFF.

This clonotype was recorded many times. The genes are TRBV7-2 and TRBJ2-3, with TRBD1 identical over 7 bases. There are 16 residues in the CDR3. After removal of 1 base from V and 3 bases from J, the junction contained 7 bases not matched to a gene. From germline, CDR1 is SGHTA and CDR2 FQGNSA. The CDR3 bases are TGTGCCAGCAGCTTAGAACAGGGGAGCGGAACAGATACGCAGTATTTT. It is translated as CASSLEQGSGTDTQYF.

This clonotype came up many times. The DNA of the CDR3 is TGCGCCAGCAGCCAAGATGTTCCTAATGAAAAACTGTTTTTT. Amino acids: CASSQDVPNEKLFF. The chain recombines TRBV4-3 with TRBJ1-4, with D unclear. V lost 0 bases and J 3 bases, leaving 5 bases between the germline ends. Germline loops: CDR1 LGHNA, CDR2 YSLEER. This CDR3 is built from 14 residues.

This clonotype was recorded at least ten times. The chain recombines TRBV3-1 with TRBJ1-2; no clear D. The V end was cut by 3 bases, the J end by 0 bases, with 17 bases between. Germline V gene lookup returns CDR1 LGHDT and CDR2 YNNKEL (reference sequence). The CDR3 runs to 17 residues. Here the CDR3 reads CASSHTFGGLANYGYTF. DNA for the CDR3: TGTGCCAGCAGCCACACGTTCGGTGGGCTAGCTAACTATGGCTACACCTTC.

This clonotype was recorded at least ten times. This CDR3 reads CASSPPRDSTETQYF. As DNA, the CDR3 is TGCGCCAGCAGTCCCCCTAGGGACAGCACAGAGACCCAGTACTTC. This rearrangement joins TRBV5-1 to TRBJ2-5; 7 nucleotides agree with TRBD1. V shed 5 bases and J 4 bases; nucleotides not matched to a gene: 11. CDR3 size: 15 residues. The germline V gene has CDR1 SGHRS and CDR2 YFSETQ.

Ten or more counts support this clonotype. The chain joins TRBV28 to TRBJ2-7; D is possibly TRBD1 (6 bases). Germline assignment: CDR1 MDHEN and CDR2 SYDVKM. The CDR3 is made up of 14 amino acids. The ends were cut back, 6 bases at V and 1 base at J, with 13 bases in the middle. The CDR3 coding sequence is TGTGCCAGCAGCGACAGGACGCAATCCTACGAGCAGTACTTC. Translated, it gives CASSDRTQSYEQYF.

Concerning this clonotype: Since a much larger clone is just one base distant, this may be a read error. The chain employs TRBV6-6 and TRBJ1-1, with D possibly matching TRBD1 (5 bases). V was clipped by 9 bases and J by 11 bases, with 13 bases between them. The CDR3 is made up of 10 amino acids. In germline, CDR1 is MNHNY, CDR2 SVGAGI (reference sequence). CDR3 DNA sequence: TGTGCCAGTAGGAAGTGGGACGCTTTCTTT. Translating it yields CASRKWDAFF.

This clonotype was seen many times. The J gene is TRBJ1-5, the V gene TRBV5-6, with no clear D. Trimming stripped 2 bases from V and 4 bases from J, with 10 bases between. The CDR3 has 14 residues. CDR1 and CDR2 (germline): SGHDT, YYEEEE. The CDR3 DNA follows: TGTGCCAGCAGCTTTGGCTCAACTAATCAGCCCCAGCATTTT. This gives the protein CASSFGSTNQPQHF.

This clonotype was found many times. The chain couples TRBV7-2 to TRBJ1-5; tentative D call: TRBD1 (5 bases). The length of the CDR3 is 16 residues. Germline CDR1 reads SGHTA; CDR2 reads FQGNSA. Trimming stripped 2 bases from V and 2 bases from J, with 13 bases between. This CDR3 reads CASSLSAGGGNQPQHF. The CDR3 nucleotides read TGTGCCAGCAGCTTAAGTGCGGGGGGTGGCAATCAGCCCCAGCATTTT.

The rearrangement joins TRBV7-9 to TRBJ1-1, with D possibly being TRBD1 (5 bases). The CDR3 runs to 12 residues. Per germline, CDR1 SEHNR and CDR2 FQNEAQ (reference sequence). Trimming shortened V by 1 base and J by 11 bases, and 11 bases separated the two germline ends. The CDR3 DNA is TGTGCCAGCAGCTTAGGATCACAGGCGGCTTTCTTT. It specifies CASSLGSQAAFF. The full variable domain, its missing parts supplied by reference TRBV7-9 and TRBJ1-1, is DTGVSQNPRHKITKRGQNVTFRCDPISEHNRLYWYRQTLGQGPEFLTYFQNEAQLEKSRLLSDRFSAERPKGSFSTLEIQRTEQGDSAMYLCASSLGSQAAFFGQGTRLTVV.

This clonotype was seen many times. The chain combines TRBV7-2 with TRBJ1-1; 8 bases align to TRBD1. The germline gives CDR1 SGHTA, CDR2 FQGNSA. CDR3 length: 14 residues. J lost 5 bases, V lost 5 bases, and 7 bases had no gene match. CDR3 sequence reads: CASSRQGARTEAFF. The CDR3 DNA follows: TGTGCCAGCAGCCGCCAGGGGGCGAGGACTGAAGCTTTCTTT.